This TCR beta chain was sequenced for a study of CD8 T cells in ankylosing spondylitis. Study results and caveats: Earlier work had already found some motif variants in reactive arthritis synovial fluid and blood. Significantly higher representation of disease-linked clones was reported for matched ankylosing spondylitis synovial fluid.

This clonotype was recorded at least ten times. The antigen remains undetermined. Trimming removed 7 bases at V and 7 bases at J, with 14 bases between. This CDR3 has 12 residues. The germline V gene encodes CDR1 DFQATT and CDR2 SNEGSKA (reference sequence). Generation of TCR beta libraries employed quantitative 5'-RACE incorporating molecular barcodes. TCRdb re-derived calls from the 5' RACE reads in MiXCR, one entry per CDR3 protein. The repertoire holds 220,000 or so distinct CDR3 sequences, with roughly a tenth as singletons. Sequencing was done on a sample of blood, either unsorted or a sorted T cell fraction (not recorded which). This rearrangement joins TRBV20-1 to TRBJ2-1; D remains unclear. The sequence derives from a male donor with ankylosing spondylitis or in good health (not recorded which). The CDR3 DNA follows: TGCAGTGAGAAAAGGGCAGCGAATGAGCAGTTCTTC. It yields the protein CSEKRAANEQFF.